Below, 27 T cell receptor beta chains from the same sample are listed, as sequenced in a study of T-cell memory formation after mild COVID-19. TCRdb analysed the 5' RACE reads with MiXCR anew, one entry per CDR3 protein. The sample gives about 210,000 distinct CDR3 sequences, over 9.5% of which show up once; approximately 3% is in the top ten. Sequenced sample: PBMCs or a T cell subset sorted from them (not recorded which). These receptors were obtained from a man aged 18 to 29 who had mild COVID-19 (a few samples of this study predate the infection). Cell type and time point are not known.

This clonotype was counted a few times. The chain recombines TRBV5-1 with TRBJ1-3, with 9 positions matching TRBD1. This CDR3 contains 16 residues. CDR1 is SGHRS, CDR2 YFSETQ, per germline. J gave up 2 bases and V 4 bases, and 7 bases lay outside the gene matches. The CDR3 region has the DNA TGCGCCAGCAGCCTACAGGGGGCAGAGACTGGAAACACCATATATTTT. Residues: CASSLQGAETGNTIYF. Filled out from reference TRBV5-1 and TRBJ1-3, the complete variable domain reads KAGVTQTPRYLIKTRGQQVTLSCSPISGHRSVSWYQQTPGQGLQFLFEYFSETQRNKGNFPGRFSGRQFSNSRSEMNVSTLELGDSALYLCASSLQGAETGNTIYFGEGSWLTVV.

This clonotype came up a few times. One junction end disagrees with the germline gene, perhaps due to a read error. V is TRBV5-1 and J is TRBJ2-1; no clear D gene. CDR1 is SGHRS and CDR2 is YFSETQ in the germline V gene. This CDR3 has 14 amino acids. This CDR3 reads CASNLDGRYNEQFF. DNA of the CDR3: TGCGCCAGCAACTTGGACGGAAGGTACAATGAGCAGTTCTTC. Combining the CDR3 with reference TRBV5-1 and TRBJ2-1 gives the whole variable domain KAGVTQTPRYLIKTRGQQVTLSCSPISGHRSVSWYQQTPGQGLQFLFEYFSETQRNKGNFPGRFSGRQFSNSRSEMNVSTLELGDSALYLCASNLDGRYNEQFFGPGTRLTVL.

This clonotype was detected a few times. This rearrangement joins TRBV20-1 to TRBJ2-7; 10 nucleotides line up with TRBD1. Trimming removed 6 bases from V and 6 bases from J; junction bases left unmatched: 11. Germline V gene lookup returns CDR1 DFQATT and CDR2 SNEGSKA (reference sequence). The CDR3 spans 14 residues. The CDR3 sequence is CSASLGDRGPEQYF. CDR3 bases: TGCAGTGCCAGCCTCGGGGACAGGGGTCCCGAGCAGTACTTC.

The table lists this clonotype with a few counts. The chain is built from TRBV6-2 or TRBV6-3 and TRBJ1-5; D possibly corresponds to TRBD1 (5 bases). The CDR3 totals 14 residues. Trimming cost V 8 bases and J 9 bases, with 20 bases left between them. CDR1 is MNHEY and CDR2 is SVGEGT in the germline V gene. The CDR3 region is CASGTGTQSRPQHF. The CDR3 bases are TGTGCCAGCGGCACCGGGACTCAAAGTCGGCCCCAGCATTTT.

The sample holds a few counts of this clonotype. V and J are TRBV20-1 and TRBJ1-1, with no clear D. With 6 bases removed from V and 1 base from J, the gap between germline ends came to 18 bases. CDR1 is DFQATT, CDR2 SNEGSKA, per germline (reference sequence). The length of the CDR3 is 15 residues. The CDR3 loop reads CSAVDGSYSNTEAFF. The DNA for the CDR3 is TGCAGTGCAGTCGACGGAAGCTACTCGAACACTGAAGCTTTCTTT.

This clonotype has more than one count but fewer than ten. J is TRBJ2-2 and V is TRBV7-2; tentatively, D is TRBD1 (5 bases). Trimming removed 0 bases from V and 3 bases from J, with 8 bases in between. This CDR3 is built from 15 residues. The V gene's germline CDR1 is SGHTA and CDR2 FQGNSA. DNA for the CDR3: TGTGCCAGCAGCTTAGCAGGGGTTGACACCGGGGAGCTGTTTTTT. The encoded protein is CASSLAGVDTGELFF.

This chain joins TRBV19 and TRBJ1-5; 7 bases line up with TRBD1. The V gene end was trimmed by 7 bases and the J gene end by 9 bases; junction bases not matched to a gene: 15. The CDR3 consists of 15 residues. CDR1 LNHDA and CDR2 SQIVND come from the germline V gene (reference sequence). The DNA of the CDR3 is TGTGCCAGTACCACAACCCGGCAGGGGGTGAGGCCCCAGCATTTT. It encodes CASTTTRQGVRPQHF.

The chain uses TRBV20-1 and TRBJ2-7; 10 positions match TRBD1. The germline V gene encodes CDR1 DFQATT and CDR2 SNEGSKA (reference sequence). The J segment lost 7 bases and the V segment lost 1 base, leaving 7 bases of the junction unmatched. CDR3 size: 14 residues. Here the CDR3 DNA reads TGCAGTGCTAGAGTACGGGACAGGGGAATAGAGCAGTACTTC. It codes for CSARVRDRGIEQYF.

This clonotype appeared a few times. The gene calls are TRBV12-3 or TRBV12-4 and TRBJ1-5; D is perhaps TRBD1 (5 bases). Trimming removed 3 bases from V and 3 bases from J, with 9 bases in between. The CDR3 is 14 residues long. CDR3 region: CASSFGGVNQPQHF. The CDR3 nucleotides are TGTGCCAGCAGTTTCGGGGGAGTCAATCAGCCCCAGCATTTT.

This clonotype has a handful of counts. This rearrangement joins TRBV7-2 to TRBJ2-7; possible D gene TRBD2, 6 bases. Germline-derived CDR1 and CDR2 are SGHTA and FQGNSA. The CDR3 loop spans 17 amino acids. V lost 0 bases, J lost 4 bases, and 19 bases lay in between. CDR3 in DNA: TGTGCCAGCAGCTTAGCTCCAGGGCGGGGAGTTGTTTACGAGCAGTACTTC. Its translation is CASSLAPGRGVVYEQYF.

This clonotype was detected many times. One junction end disagrees with the germline gene, perhaps due to a read error. The chain is built from TRBV5-1 and TRBJ2-5, with D possibly being TRBD1 (5 bases). There are 13 residues in the CDR3. The germline CDR1 and CDR2 sequences are SGHRS and YFSETQ. The CDR3 DNA reads TGTGCCAGCAGTTCTCGGACACAAGAGACCCAGTACTTC. The encoded protein is CASSSRTQETQYF.

This clonotype occurred a few times. The chain employs TRBV7-2 and TRBJ1-5, with D perhaps matching TRBD1 (5 bases). CDR1 and CDR2 (germline): SGHTA, FQGNSA. This CDR3 spans 14 amino acids. Trimming removed 5 bases from V and 0 bases from J, with 8 bases in between. The CDR3: CASSLGVSNQPQHF. CDR3 nucleotides: TGTGCCAGCAGCCTGGGGGTTAGCAATCAGCCCCAGCATTTT.

This clonotype was found many times. The CDR3 sequence is CASSLALAGEHNEQFF. The CDR3 bases are TGTGCCAGCAGCTTAGCCCTAGCGGGGGAGCACAATGAGCAGTTCTTC. The genes are TRBV7-9 and TRBJ2-1; 10 nucleotides match TRBD2. The CDR3 is 16 amino acids. Trimming cost V 0 bases and J 5 bases; bases outside gene matches: 4. Germline V gene data show CDR1 as SEHNR and CDR2 as FQNEAQ (reference sequence).

The genes are TRBV11-3 and TRBJ2-5, with D tentatively TRBD1 or TRBD2 (5 bases each). V dropped 1 base and J dropped 10 bases, with 16 bases sitting between them. The CDR3 runs to 14 residues. Germline assignment: CDR1 SGHNT and CDR2 YENEEA. CDR3 loop: CASSLGGASHIQYF. CDR3 coding DNA: TGTGCCAGCAGCTTAGGAGGGGCTAGCCATATCCAGTACTTC.

J is TRBJ1-2 and V is TRBV5-6; D gene ambiguous. CDR1 is SGHDT, CDR2 YYEEEE, per germline. CDR3 length: 14 residues. Trimming took off 4 bases at V and 0 bases at J, with 10 bases between the two ends. The CDR3 region has the DNA TGTGCCAGCAGCCCCCCGCCAACTAACTATGGCTACACCTTC. This translates into CASSPPPTNYGYTF. Looking up the rest from reference TRBV5-6 and TRBJ1-2 gives the full variable domain: DAGVTQSPTHLIKTRGQQVTLRCSPKSGHDTVSWYQQALGQGPQFIFQYYEEEERQRGNFPDRFSGHQFPNYSSELNVNALLLGDSALYLCASSPPPTNYGYTFGSGTRLTVV.

The chain has TRBV7-6 and TRBJ2-5; 7 bases align to TRBD1. The CDR3 spans 15 residues. Germline V CDR1 and CDR2: SGHVS, FNYEAQ. The ends lost 1 base at V and 5 bases at J; junction bases unmatched: 7. The CDR3 DNA follows: TGTGCCAGCAGCTTAGGACAGGGAGTCTGGGAGACCCAGTACTTC. Translating gives CASSLGQGVWETQYF.

There are a few counts of this clonotype. The chain recombines TRBV5-6 with TRBJ1-3; D is undetermined. The CDR3 totals 16 residues. Germline assignment: CDR1 SGHDT and CDR2 YYEEEE. V lost 2 bases and J lost 1, with 13 bases in between. Written as DNA, the CDR3 is TGTGCCAGCAGCTTTCGACCTCTATCTTCTGGAAACACCATATATTTT. Residues: CASSFRPLSSGNTIYF.

There are a few counts of this clonotype. The gene calls are TRBV4-2 and TRBJ2-3, with D unresolved. V lost 1 base and J lost 0, with 11 bases in between. Germline V gene lookup returns CDR1 LGHNA and CDR2 YNFKEQ. CDR3 length: 16 amino acids. This CDR3 reads CASSQVGGSSTDTQYF. The CDR3 DNA follows: TGTGCCAGCAGCCAAGTTGGCGGTTCTAGCACAGATACGCAGTATTTT.

The table lists this clonotype with a few counts. Sequence at one end of the junction differs from germline and may be a read error. The chain links TRBV7-7 to TRBJ2-5; 9 bases align to TRBD2. The CDR3 extends over 16 amino acids. The germline V gene encodes CDR1 SSHAT and CDR2 FNYEAQ (reference sequence). CDR3 sequence: CASSLGAGGRGETQYF. In nucleotides, the CDR3 is TGTGCTAGCAGCTTAGGAGCGGGGGGCCGTGGGGAGACCCAGTACTTC.

The V gene is TRBV15, the J gene TRBJ2-1; the D is unclear. Trimming left V 0 bases short and J 5 bases short, with 5 bases between. Germline values: CDR1 LNHNV, CDR2 YYDKDF (reference sequence). The CDR3 has 13 residues. The CDR3 reads CATSRDRHNEQFF. Here the CDR3 DNA reads TGTGCCACCAGCAGAGATCGCCACAATGAGCAGTTCTTC. Variable domain in full (rest from reference TRBV15 and TRBJ2-1): DAMVIQNPRYQVTQFGKPVTLSCSQTLNHNVMYWYQQKSSQAPKLLFHYYDKDFNNEADTPDNFQSRRPNTSFCFLDIRSPGLGDTAMYLCATSRDRHNEQFFGPGTRLTVL.

This chain links TRBV9 with TRBJ2-3; 10 nucleotides agree with TRBD2. V shed 0 bases and J 0 bases; nucleotides not matched to a gene: 19. CDR1 and CDR2 from the germline V gene are SGDLS and YYNGEE. The CDR3 has 22 amino acids. This CDR3 reads CASSVVPAGGPSEPSSTDTQYF. In DNA, the CDR3 is TGTGCCAGCAGCGTAGTTCCAGCGGGGGGGCCGAGCGAACCTTCTAGCACAGATACGCAGTATTTT. The full variable domain, with the rest looked up from reference TRBV9 and TRBJ2-3, is DSGVTQTPKHLITATGQRVTLRCSPRSGDLSVYWYQQSLDQGLQFLIQYYNGEERAKGNILERFSAQQFPDLHSELNLSSLELGDSALYFCASSVVPAGGPSEPSSTDTQYFGPGTRLTVL.

This clonotype was seen a handful of times. The CDR3 sequence: CASSRGGTDNSPLHF. The CDR3 region has the DNA TGTGCCAGCAGTCGGGGCGGCACGGATAATTCACCCCTCCACTTT. The V and J genes are TRBV7-2 and TRBJ1-6; weak D call: TRBD1 (5 bases). V lost 6 bases, J lost 5 bases, and 14 bases lay in between. The germline CDR1 and CDR2 sequences are SGHTA and FQGNSA. CDR3 length equals 15 residues.

The chain is built from TRBV5-1 and TRBJ2-7; D is uncertain. In germline, CDR1 is SGHRS, CDR2 YFSETQ. V was shortened by 4 bases and J by 1 base, with 15 bases between the two germline ends. The CDR3 spans 15 residues. CDR3 DNA sequence: TGCGCCAGCAGCCCGGACGGATTATCTTCCTACGAGCAGTACTTC. Its protein is CASSPDGLSSYEQYF. Together with reference TRBV5-1 and TRBJ2-7, the CDR3 gives the full variable domain: KAGVTQTPRYLIKTRGQQVTLSCSPISGHRSVSWYQQTPGQGLQFLFEYFSETQRNKGNFPGRFSGRQFSNSRSEMNVSTLELGDSALYLCASSPDGLSSYEQYFGPGTRLTVT.

The chain recombines TRBV29-1 with TRBJ1-6, with TRBD1 matching 8 bases. After removal of 6 bases from V and 8 bases from J, the junction contained 6 bases not matched to a gene. Germline-derived CDR1 and CDR2 are SQVTM and ANQGSEA. The CDR3 totals 13 residues. The DNA for the CDR3 is TGCAGCGTCAGGGGGCAGGGAGATTCACCCCTCCACTTT. Protein product: CSVRGQGDSPLHF.

As DNA, the CDR3 is TGTGCCAGCAGCTCACCTCGGGGACAGGGAAATGAGCAGTTCTTC. Translating gives CASSSPRGQGNEQFF. The rearrangement uses TRBV7-6 and TRBJ2-1; 9 bases are a match to TRBD1. From germline, CDR1 is SGHVS and CDR2 FNYEAQ. V shed 4 bases, J shed 7 bases, and the junction held 8 bases outside the gene matches. The CDR3 extends over 15 amino acids.

This clonotype has just a few counts. Here the CDR3 reads CASSLSWFMETQYF. The DNA of the CDR3 is TGTGCCAGCAGCTTGTCATGGTTCATGGAGACCCAGTACTTC. V usage is TRBV5-4 and J usage is TRBJ2-5; D not certain. This CDR3 spans 14 amino acids. V lost 1 base, J lost 5 bases, and 12 bases lay in between. CDR1 and CDR2 from the germline V gene are SGHNT and YYREEE (reference sequence).

The sample holds many counts of this clonotype. The V gene is TRBV7-2, the J gene TRBJ1-4, with 11 positions matching TRBD1. V lost 5 bases, J lost 10 bases, and 15 bases stayed unmatched. Germline V CDR1 and CDR2: SGHTA, FQGNSA. The CDR3 length is 17 residues. The CDR3 reads CASSRGRVRTGGGKLFF. As DNA, the CDR3 is TGTGCCAGCAGCCGAGGCCGAGTGAGGACAGGGGGCGGAAAACTGTTTTTT.